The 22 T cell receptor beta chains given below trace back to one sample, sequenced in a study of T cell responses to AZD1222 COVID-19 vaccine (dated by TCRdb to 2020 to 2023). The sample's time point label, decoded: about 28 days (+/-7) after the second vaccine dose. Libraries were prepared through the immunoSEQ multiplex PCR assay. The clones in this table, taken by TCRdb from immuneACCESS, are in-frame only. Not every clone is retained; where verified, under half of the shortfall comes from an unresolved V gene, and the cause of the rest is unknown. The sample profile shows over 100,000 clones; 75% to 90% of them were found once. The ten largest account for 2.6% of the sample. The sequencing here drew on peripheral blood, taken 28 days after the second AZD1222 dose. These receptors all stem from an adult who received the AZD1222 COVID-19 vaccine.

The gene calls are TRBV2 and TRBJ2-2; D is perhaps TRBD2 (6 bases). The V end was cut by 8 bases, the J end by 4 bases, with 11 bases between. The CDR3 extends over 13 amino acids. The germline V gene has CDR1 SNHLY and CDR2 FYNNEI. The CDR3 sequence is CASGTSSTGELFF. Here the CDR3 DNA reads TGTGCCAGCGGAACTAGCAGCACCGGGGAGCTGTTTTTT.

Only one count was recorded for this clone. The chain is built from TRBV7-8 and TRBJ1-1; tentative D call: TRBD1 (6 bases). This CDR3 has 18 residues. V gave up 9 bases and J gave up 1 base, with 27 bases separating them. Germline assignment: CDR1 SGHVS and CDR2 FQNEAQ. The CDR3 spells CASTLHARGAGSNTEAFF. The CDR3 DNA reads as TGTGCCAGTACTCTGCATGCGCGGGGGGCGGGTTCGAACACTGAAGCTTTCTTT. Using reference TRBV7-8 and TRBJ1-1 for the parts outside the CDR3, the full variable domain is GAGVSQSPRYKVAKRGQDVALRCDPISGHVSLFWYQQALGQGPEFLTYFQNEAQLDKSGLPSDRFFAERPEGSVSTLKIQRTQQEDSAVYLCASTLHARGAGSNTEAFFGQGTRLTVV.

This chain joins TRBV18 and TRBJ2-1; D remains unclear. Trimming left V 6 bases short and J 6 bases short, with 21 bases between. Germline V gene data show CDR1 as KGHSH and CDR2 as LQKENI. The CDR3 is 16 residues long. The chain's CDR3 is CASSPKGVARSNEQFF. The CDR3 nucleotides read TGTGCCAGCTCCCCCAAAGGAGTTGCGCGGAGCAATGAGCAGTTCTTC.

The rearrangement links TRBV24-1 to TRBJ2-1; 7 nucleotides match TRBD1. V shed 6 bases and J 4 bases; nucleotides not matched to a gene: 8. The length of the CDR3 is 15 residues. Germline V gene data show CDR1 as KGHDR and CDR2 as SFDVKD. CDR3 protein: CATSLGGDWYNEQFF. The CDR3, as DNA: TGTGCCACCAGTCTAGGGGGCGATTGGTACAATGAGCAGTTCTTC.

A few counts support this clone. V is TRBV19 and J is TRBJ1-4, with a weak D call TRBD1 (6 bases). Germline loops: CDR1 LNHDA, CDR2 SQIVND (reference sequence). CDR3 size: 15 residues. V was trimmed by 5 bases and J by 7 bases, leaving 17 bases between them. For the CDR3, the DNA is TGTGCCAGTAGTCAACAGGCGATAGGGGGTGAAAAACTGTTTTTT. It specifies CASSQQAIGGEKLFF. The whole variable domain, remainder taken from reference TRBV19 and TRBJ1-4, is DGGITQSPKYLFRKEGQNVTLSCEQNLNHDAMYWYRQDPGQGLRLIYYSQIVNDFQKGDIAEGYSVSREKKESFPLTVTSAQKNPTAFYLCASSQQAIGGEKLFFGSGTQLSVL.

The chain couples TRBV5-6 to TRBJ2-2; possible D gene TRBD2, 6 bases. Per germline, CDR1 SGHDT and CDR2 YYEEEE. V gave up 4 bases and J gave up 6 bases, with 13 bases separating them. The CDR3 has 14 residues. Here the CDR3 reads CASSAITGAGELFF. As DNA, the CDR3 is TGTGCCAGCAGCGCCATCACGGGGGCCGGGGAGCTGTTTTTT.

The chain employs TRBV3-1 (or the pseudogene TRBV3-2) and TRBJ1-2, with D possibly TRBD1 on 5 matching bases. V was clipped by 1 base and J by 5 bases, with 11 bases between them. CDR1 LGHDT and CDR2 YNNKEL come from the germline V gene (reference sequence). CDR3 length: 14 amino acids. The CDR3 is CASSQARGLYGYTF. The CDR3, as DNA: TGTGCCAGCAGCCAAGCAAGGGGCTTATATGGCTACACCTTC.

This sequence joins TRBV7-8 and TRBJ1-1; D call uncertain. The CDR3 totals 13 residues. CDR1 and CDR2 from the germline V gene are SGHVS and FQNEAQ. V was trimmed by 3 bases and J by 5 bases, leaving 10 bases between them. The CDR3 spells CASSFSGSTEAFF. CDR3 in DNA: TGTGCCAGCAGCTTTTCCGGGAGTACTGAAGCTTTCTTT.

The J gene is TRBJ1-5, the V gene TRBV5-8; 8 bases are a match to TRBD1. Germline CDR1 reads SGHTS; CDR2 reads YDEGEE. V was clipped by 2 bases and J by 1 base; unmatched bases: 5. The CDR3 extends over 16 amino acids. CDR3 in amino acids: CASSFFGQGSNQPQHF. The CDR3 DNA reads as TGTGCCAGCAGCTTCTTTGGACAGGGAAGCAATCAGCCCCAGCATTTT.

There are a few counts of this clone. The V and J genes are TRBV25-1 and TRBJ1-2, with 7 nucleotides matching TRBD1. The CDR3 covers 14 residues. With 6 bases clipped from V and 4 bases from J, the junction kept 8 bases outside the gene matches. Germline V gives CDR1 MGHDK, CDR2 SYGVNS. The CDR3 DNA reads TGTGCCAGCAGGGACCACAGGGGTCTCTATGGCTACACCTTC. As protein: CASRDHRGLYGYTF.

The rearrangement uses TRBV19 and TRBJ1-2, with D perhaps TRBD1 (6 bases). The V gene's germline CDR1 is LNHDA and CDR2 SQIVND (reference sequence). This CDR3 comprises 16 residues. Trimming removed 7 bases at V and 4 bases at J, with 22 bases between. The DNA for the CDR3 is TGTGCCAGTATGGGGGGCCCCGGGGACATTCTCTATGGCTACACCTTC. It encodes CASMGGPGDILYGYTF.

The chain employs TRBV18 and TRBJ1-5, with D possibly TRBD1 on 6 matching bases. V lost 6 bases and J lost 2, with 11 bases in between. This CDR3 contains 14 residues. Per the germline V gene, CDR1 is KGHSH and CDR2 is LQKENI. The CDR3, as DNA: TGTGCCAGCTCCCTTAGACAGGGCAATCAGCCCCAGCATTTT. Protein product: CASSLRQGNQPQHF.

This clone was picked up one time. CDR3 sequence: CASTSHRGTTGELFF. The DNA for the CDR3 is TGTGCCAGTACCTCCCATAGGGGGACCACCGGGGAGCTGTTTTTT. This sequence joins TRBV19 and TRBJ2-2, with D perhaps matching TRBD1 (6 bases). Per the germline V gene, CDR1 is LNHDA and CDR2 is SQIVND (reference sequence). The germline V and J ends were trimmed by 7 bases and 4 bases, with 16 bases remaining between them. The CDR3 runs to 15 residues.

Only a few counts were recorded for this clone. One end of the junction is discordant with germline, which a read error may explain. CDR3 protein: CASSSGAPYTDTQYF. CDR3 bases: TGTGCTAGCAGCTCCGGGGCCCCGTATACAGATACGCAGTATTTT. This chain connects TRBV7-7 to TRBJ2-3, with D perhaps TRBD1 or TRBD2 (5 bases each). The germline V gene encodes CDR1 SSHAT and CDR2 FNYEAQ (reference sequence). There are 15 residues in the CDR3.

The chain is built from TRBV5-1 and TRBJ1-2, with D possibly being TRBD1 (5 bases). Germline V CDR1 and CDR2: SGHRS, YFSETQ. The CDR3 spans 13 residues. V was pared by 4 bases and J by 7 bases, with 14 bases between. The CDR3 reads CASSLTAGSGYTF. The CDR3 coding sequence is TGCGCCAGCAGCCTTACAGCAGGGTCTGGCTACACCTTC.

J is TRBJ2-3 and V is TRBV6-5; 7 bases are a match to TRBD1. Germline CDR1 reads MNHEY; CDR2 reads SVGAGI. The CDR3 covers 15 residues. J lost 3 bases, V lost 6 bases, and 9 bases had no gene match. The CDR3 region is CASRPSKGATDTQYF. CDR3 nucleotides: TGTGCCAGCAGGCCCTCCAAGGGGGCAACAGATACGCAGTATTTT.

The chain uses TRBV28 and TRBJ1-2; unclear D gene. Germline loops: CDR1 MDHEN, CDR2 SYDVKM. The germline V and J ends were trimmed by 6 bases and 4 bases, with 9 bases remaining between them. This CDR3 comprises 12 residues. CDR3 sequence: CASRAGSYGYTF. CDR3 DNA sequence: TGTGCCAGCAGGGCTGGTAGCTATGGCTACACCTTC.

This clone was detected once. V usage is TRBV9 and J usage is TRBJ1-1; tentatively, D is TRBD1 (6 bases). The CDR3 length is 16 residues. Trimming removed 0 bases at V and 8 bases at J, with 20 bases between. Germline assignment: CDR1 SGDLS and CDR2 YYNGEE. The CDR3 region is CASSVGEGGIDREAFF. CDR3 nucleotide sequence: TGTGCCAGCAGCGTAGGGGAGGGGGGAATAGACAGGGAAGCTTTCTTT.

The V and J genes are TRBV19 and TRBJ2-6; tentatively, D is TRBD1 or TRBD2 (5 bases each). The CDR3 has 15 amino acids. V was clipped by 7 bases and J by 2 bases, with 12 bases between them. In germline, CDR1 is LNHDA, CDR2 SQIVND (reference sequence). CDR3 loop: CASNTRGAGANVLTF. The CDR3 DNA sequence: TGTGCCAGTAACACTAGAGGGGCTGGGGCCAACGTCCTGACTTTC.

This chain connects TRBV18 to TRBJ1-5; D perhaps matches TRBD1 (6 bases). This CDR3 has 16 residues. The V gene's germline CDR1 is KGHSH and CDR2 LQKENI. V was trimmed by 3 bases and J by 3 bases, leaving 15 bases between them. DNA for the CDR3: TGTGCCAGCTCACCCCAGGGGACGTCGTCCAATCAGCCCCAGCATTTT. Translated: CASSPQGTSSNQPQHF.

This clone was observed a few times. CDR3 in DNA: TGTGCCAGCCCTGAGCGAGGGGGCCACTCCCCTAGCTCCTACGAGCAGTACTTC. Residues: CASPERGGHSPSSYEQYF. V and J are TRBV21-1 and TRBJ2-7; the table assigns TRBD1, which was not confirmed against the DNA. TRBV21-1 represents a pseudogene. This CDR3 comprises 18 residues.

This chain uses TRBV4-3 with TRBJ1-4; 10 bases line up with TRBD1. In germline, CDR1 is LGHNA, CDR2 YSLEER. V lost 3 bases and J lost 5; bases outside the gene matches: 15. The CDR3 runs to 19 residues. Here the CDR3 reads CASSHPGQGVRYLNEKLFF. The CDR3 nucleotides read TGCGCCAGCAGCCACCCAGGACAGGGGGTAAGGTATCTAAATGAAAAACTGTTTTTT.